The T cell receptor beta chain under discussion was sequenced for a study of blood T cell repertoires in COVID-19. Measured with immunoSEQ multiplex PCR; TCRdb has only the in-frame clones, and not every one. The sample yields about 190,000 clones, 88% seen once. This CDR3 is 12 amino acids long. V lost 5 bases, J lost 12 bases, and 14 bases lay in between. The TCR was taken from a middle-aged man with active or convalescent COVID-19. Sequencing was carried out using peripheral blood. The V and J genes are TRBV12-3 or TRBV12-4 and TRBJ2-1, with D possibly matching TRBD1 (6 bases). In nucleotides, the CDR3 is TGTGCCAGCAGTCTCACAGGGTTGGGGCAGTTCTTC. As protein: CASSLTGLGQFF.